This T cell receptor beta chain was recovered during a study of blood T cell repertoires in COVID-19. Authors' data handling: Estimation of nucleated cell counts was performed using reference gene primer amplification. Sequencing used immunoSEQ multiplex PCR; TCRdb keeps in-frame clones, though not all of them. V and J calls and clone size come straight from that table; D and trimming were deduced from the DNA. This sample has around 56,000 clones, with around 86% found just once. The origin of this receptor is an elderly woman with active or convalescent COVID-19. The specimen was peripheral blood.

The CDR3 is CASSLMLAGGSYEQYF. The CDR3 nucleotides read TGTGCCAGCAGCTTAATGCTAGCGGGGGGCTCCTACGAGCAGTACTTC. The chain links TRBV7-2 to TRBJ2-7, with TRBD2 identical over 11 bases. The V gene end was trimmed by 2 bases and the J gene end by 0 bases; junction bases not matched to a gene: 3. Germline loops: CDR1 SGHTA, CDR2 FQGNSA. CDR3 length: 16 amino acids.